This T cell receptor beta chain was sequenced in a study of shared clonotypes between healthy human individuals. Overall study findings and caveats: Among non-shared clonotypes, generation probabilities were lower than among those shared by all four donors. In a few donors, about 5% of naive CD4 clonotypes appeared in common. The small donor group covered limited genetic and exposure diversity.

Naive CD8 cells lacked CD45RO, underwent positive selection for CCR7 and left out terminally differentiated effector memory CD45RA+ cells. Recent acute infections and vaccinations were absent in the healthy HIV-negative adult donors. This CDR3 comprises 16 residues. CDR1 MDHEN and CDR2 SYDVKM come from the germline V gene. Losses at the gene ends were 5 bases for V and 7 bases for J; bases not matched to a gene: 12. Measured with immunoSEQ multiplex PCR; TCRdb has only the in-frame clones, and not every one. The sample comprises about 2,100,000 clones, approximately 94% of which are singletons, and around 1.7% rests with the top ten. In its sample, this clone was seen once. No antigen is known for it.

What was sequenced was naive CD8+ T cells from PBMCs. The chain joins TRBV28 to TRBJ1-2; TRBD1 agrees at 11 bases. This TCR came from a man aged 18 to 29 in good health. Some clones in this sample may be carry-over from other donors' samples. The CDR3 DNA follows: TGTGCCAGCAGTCCTCGGGTTAGGACAGGGGGCTTTGGCTACACCTTC. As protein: CASSPRVRTGGFGYTF.